This T cell receptor beta chain was documented in a study of cytomegalovirus exposure and HLA in healthy donors. The wider study: In a later analysis, the roughly 120 validation repertoires were reported to have used the same platform as the roughly 670 first-cohort repertoires. Findings and limits, study-wide: Subsequent analysis of the 120 or so validation repertoires found a tendency for first-cohort TCR clusters to co-occur. With high specificity and sensitivity, the classifier reportedly diagnosed cytomegalovirus status.

Among the roughly 120 subjects of the validation cohort, separate from the 666-subject first cohort, were the donors. With regard to this clone: What it recognizes is unknown.

Assay used: immunoSEQ multiplex PCR; TCRdb lists only in-frame clones, some missing. The sample comprises some 40,000 clones, 85% to 95% of which are singletons, and 3.3% rests with the top ten. Sequencing input: PBMCs. The TCR was taken from a man younger than 30 in good health and CMV-seronegative.

CDR3 DNA: TGCGCCAGCAGTGGGTCTAGCGGGAGAACAGATACGCAGTATTTT. Protein: CASSGSSGRTDTQYF. V is TRBV10-1 and J is TRBJ2-3, with TRBD2 matching over 10 bases. This CDR3 region has 15 residues. The V and J ends lost 4 bases and 3 bases, in that order; junction bases with no gene match: 4. From germline, CDR1 is WNHNN and CDR2 SYGVQD (reference sequence).